These 18 T cell receptor beta chains originate from one sample sequenced in a study of immune characterization of retroperitoneal liposarcoma. Via MiXCR, TCRdb re-called the PCR reads, giving one row per CDR3 protein. The data show around 6,100 distinct CDR3 sequences, around 30% seen once. Material for sequencing was tumor tissue. Receptor source: a female donor with retroperitoneal liposarcoma.

CDR3 sequence reads: CSALGQGNTEAFF. Written as DNA, the CDR3 is TGCAGTGCTCTCGGGCAGGGGAACACTGAAGCTTTCTTT. This sequence joins TRBV20-1 and TRBJ1-1, with a tentative D call TRBD1 (5 bases). CDR1 is DFQATT, CDR2 SNEGSKA, per germline (reference sequence). This CDR3 spans 13 amino acids. Trimming pared 5 bases from V and 1 base from J, leaving 11 bases between.

This chain uses TRBV9 with TRBJ2-3; 10 bases map to TRBD1. V dropped 4 bases and J dropped 3; count of bases not matched to a gene: 5. Germline CDR1 reads SGDLS; CDR2 reads YYNGEE. The CDR3 sequence is 15 residues long. Here the CDR3 reads CASSPRTGGTDTQYF. CDR3 nucleotide sequence: TGTGCCAGCAGCCCTCGGACAGGGGGAACAGATACGCAGTATTTT.

In this sample, this clonotype is medium-sized. V is TRBV7-2 and J is TRBJ2-2; D gene uncertain. CDR3 length: 15 amino acids. The germline V gene has CDR1 SGHTA and CDR2 FQGNSA. V was pared by 2 bases and J by 3 bases, with 10 bases between. CDR3 loop: CASSLSSMYTGELFF. CDR3 bases: TGTGCCAGCAGCTTATCGTCTATGTACACCGGGGAGCTGTTTTTT.

Relative to its sample, this clonotype is large. This chain connects TRBV6-1 to TRBJ2-7; TRBD1 matches at 7 bases. Germline trimming cut 3 bases from V and 3 bases from J; bases unmatched to any gene: 8. Per germline, CDR1 MNHNS and CDR2 SASEGT. The CDR3 sequence is 15 residues long. DNA of the CDR3: TGTGCCAGCAGTGAGAGTACAGGGGTCGGCTACGAGCAGTACTTC. Its protein product is CASSESTGVGYEQYF.

This clonotype was counted at least ten times. The chain links TRBV10-1 to TRBJ1-1; D remains ambiguous. The CDR3 length is 11 residues. V was shortened by 11 bases and J by 1 base, with 8 bases between the two germline ends. The germline V gene encodes CDR1 WNHNN and CDR2 SYGVQD (reference sequence). The CDR3: CARRRNTEAFF. CDR3 nucleotide sequence: TGCGCCCGGAGGCGGAACACTGAAGCTTTCTTT.

This clonotype was seen a handful of times. Possible read error: a much larger clone is one base away. This chain connects TRBV7-2 to TRBJ2-1; a weak D match, TRBD2 (6 bases). Germline CDR1 is SGHTA and CDR2 is FQGNSA. V dropped 5 bases and J dropped 10 bases, with 18 bases sitting between them. The CDR3 runs to 14 residues. CDR3 loop: CASSTLAYSYEQFF. Written as DNA, the CDR3 is TGTGCCAGCAGCACTCTAGCGTACTCCTACGAGCAGTTCTTC.

The rearrangement uses TRBV9 and TRBJ2-1; 8 bases are a match to TRBD2. The germline CDR1 and CDR2 sequences are SGDLS and YYNGEE. The CDR3 is made up of 16 amino acids. V was pared by 4 bases and J by 7 bases, with 13 bases of the junction left unmatched. The CDR3 is CASSPQSGGAKNEQFF. The CDR3, as DNA: TGTGCCAGCAGCCCCCAGAGCGGGGGCGCAAAGAATGAGCAGTTCTTC.

This clonotype was detected many times. This may be a read error: a much more frequent sequence differs by one nucleotide. The rearrangement uses TRBV12-3 or TRBV12-4 and TRBJ2-1; D gene ambiguous. The DNA matches TRBJ2-7 better at its end, which makes the J call doubtful. The CDR3 has 12 residues. This CDR3 reads CASSLGYNEQYF. The CDR3 nucleotides are TGTGCCAGCAGTTTGGGGTACAATGAGCAGTACTTC.

This clonotype came up a few times. In DNA, the CDR3 is TGTGCCAGCAGCCAAGTTGAAGATGAGCAGTTCTTC. Encoded protein: CASSQVEDEQFF. The rearrangement links TRBV3-1 to TRBJ2-1, with no clear D. Per germline, CDR1 LGHDT and CDR2 YNNKEL (reference sequence). Trimming cost V 1 base and J 8 bases, with 6 bases left between them. CDR3 length: 12 amino acids.

In its sample, this clonotype was seen a few times. The chain employs TRBV7-9 and TRBJ2-2; tentatively, D is TRBD1 (5 bases). V lost 6 bases and J 3 bases, leaving 23 bases between the germline ends. This CDR3 contains 18 residues. Germline CDR1 and CDR2: SEHNR and FQNEAQ (reference sequence). The DNA of the CDR3 is TGTGCCAGCAGGCAATATGTAGGGGTAATGTGGCACACCGGGGAGCTGTTTTTT. It specifies CASRQYVGVMWHTGELFF.

This clonotype is termed medium-sized. The rearrangement joins TRBV12-3 or TRBV12-4 to TRBJ2-2, with 7 bases fitting TRBD1. The CDR3 spans 17 residues. Trimming cost V 3 bases and J 3 bases; bases outside gene matches: 10. The chain's CDR3 is CASSFPSGQTYTGELFF. Written as DNA, the CDR3 is TGTGCCAGCAGTTTTCCATCGGGACAGACTTACACCGGGGAGCTGTTTTTT.

This sequence joins TRBV5-6 and TRBJ2-3, with 12 bases fitting TRBD1. CDR1 and CDR2 from the germline V gene are SGHDT and YYEEEE. This CDR3 has 18 amino acids. V shed 3 bases, J shed 0 bases, and the junction held 8 bases outside the gene matches. CDR3 protein: CASSWAGTGGWSTDTQYF. Written as DNA, the CDR3 is TGTGCCAGCAGCTGGGCCGGGACAGGGGGCTGGAGCACAGATACGCAGTATTTT.

To note about this clonotype: Possible read error: a much larger clone is one base away. As the CDR3 is not closed by the conserved phenylalanine or tryptophan, this likely results from a read error. The chain links TRBV27 to TRBJ2-1, with TRBD1 identical over 7 bases. J gave up 10 bases and V 7 bases, and 10 bases lay outside the gene matches. There are 13 residues in the CDR3. Germline assignment: CDR1 MNHEY and CDR2 SMNVEV (reference sequence). The DNA for the CDR3 is TGTGCCAGCATCGGGACAGTCTCCTACGAGCAGTTCTTA. It specifies CASIGTVSYEQFL.

This clonotype was seen more than once but under ten times. With a much larger clone just one base away, this may be a read error. This chain uses TRBV12-3 or TRBV12-4 with TRBJ2-1; tentatively, D is TRBD1 (6 bases). The CDR3 length is 13 residues. V lost 6 bases and J lost 13, with 19 bases in between. CDR3 sequence: CASRQGQVGTQFF. CDR3 sequence (DNA): TGTGCCAGCAGACAGGGACAAGTTGGGACCCAGTTCTTC.

This clonotype is labeled as medium-sized. The V call is TRBV7-9, the J call TRBJ2-1, with no clear D. The better agreement between TRBJ2-7 and the DNA end casts doubt on the J call. The CDR3 totals 13 residues. Germline-derived CDR1 and CDR2 are SEHNR and FQNEAQ (reference sequence). The CDR3 loop reads CASSVPAVDEQYF. Here the CDR3 DNA reads TGTGCCAGCAGCGTCCCTGCGGTTGATGAGCAGTACTTC.

This clonotype was seen a few times. This chain links TRBV5-1 with TRBJ2-5, with TRBD1 matching over 8 bases. V trimming: 4 bases; J trimming: 2 bases; junction bases outside the gene matches: 7. Germline V lookup: CDR1 SGHRS, CDR2 YFSETQ. The CDR3 length is 15 residues. CDR3 region: CASSPDRVGQETQYF. The CDR3 DNA reads as TGCGCCAGCAGCCCGGACAGGGTGGGGCAAGAGACCCAGTACTTC.

The J gene is TRBJ2-5, the V gene TRBV25-1, with D unresolved. Trimming pared 1 base from V and 11 bases from J, leaving 17 bases between. The CDR3 consists of 14 residues. The germline V gene has CDR1 MGHDK and CDR2 SYGVNS. CDR3: CASSESGSMNEQYF. The CDR3 nucleotides read TGTGCCAGCAGTGAATCAGGCTCCATGAATGAGCAGTACTTC.

This clonotype was picked up many times. The chain links TRBV6-1 to TRBJ2-1; the match to TRBD2 covers 11 bases. The DNA end is a closer match to TRBJ2-7, so the J assignment may be wrong. Germline-derived CDR1 and CDR2 are MNHNS and SASEGT. The CDR3 extends over 17 amino acids. CDR3 protein: CASRTGLADSSYNEQYF. The CDR3 DNA follows: TGTGCCAGCAGAACGGGACTAGCGGATAGCTCCTACAATGAGCAGTACTTC.